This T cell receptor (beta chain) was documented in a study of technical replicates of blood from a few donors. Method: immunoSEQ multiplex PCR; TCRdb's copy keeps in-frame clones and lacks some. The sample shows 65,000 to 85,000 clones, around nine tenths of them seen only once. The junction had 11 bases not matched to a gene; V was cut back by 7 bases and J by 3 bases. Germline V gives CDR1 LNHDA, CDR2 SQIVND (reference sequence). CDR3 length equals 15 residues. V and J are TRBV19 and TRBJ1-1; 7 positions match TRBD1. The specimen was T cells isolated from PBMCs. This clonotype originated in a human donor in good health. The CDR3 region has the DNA TGTGCCAGTAATGGTCCCTTTCAGGGGGACACTGAAGCTTTCTTT. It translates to CASNGPFQGDTEAFF.